The clone carrying this TCR beta chain was detected once. This record belongs to a study of blood T cell repertoires in COVID-19. The overall study: The United States, Italy and Spain were the sources of the acute and convalescent COVID-19 samples.

Here immunoSEQ multiplex PCR was the method, and the copy in TCRdb shows in-frame clones only, minus some. The table includes about 180,000 clones, about nine tenths detected once. The V end was cut by 0 bases, the J end by 3 bases, with 9 bases between. In germline, CDR1 is LNHNV, CDR2 YYDKDF (reference sequence). The CDR3 covers 14 residues. The source is a man between 65 and 80 years old with active or convalescent COVID-19. V gene TRBV15 combines with J gene TRBJ2-7, with D tentatively TRBD2 (5 bases). The sample was peripheral blood. The CDR3 protein is CATSRDLGGYEQYF. DNA of the CDR3: TGTGCCACCAGCAGAGATCTAGGAGGCTACGAGCAGTACTTC.